This TCR beta chain appears in the sequencing data of a study of blood T cell repertoires in COVID-19. TCRdb's copy holds only in-frame clones and misses some; the assay was immunoSEQ multiplex PCR. This table has about 430,000 clones, 85% to 90% appearing once. As for this clone: In the same sample, other DNA sequences code for this CDR3.

Trimming took 0 bases from V and 0 from J, leaving 6 bases between them. Germline lookup yields CDR1 SGHNT and CDR2 YYREEE (reference sequence). The CDR3 extends over 14 amino acids. The TCR originated in a man between 18 and 29 years old with COVID-19, enrolled during active disease. This chain links TRBV5-4 with TRBJ1-2, with D perhaps TRBD1 (6 bases). Input material: peripheral blood. As DNA, the CDR3 is TGTGCCAGCAGCTTGGACAGGGCTAACTATGGCTACACCTTC. As protein: CASSLDRANYGYTF.